This T cell receptor beta chain was sequenced for a study of Graves' ophthalmopathy and Graves' hyperthyroidism listed by TCRdb under 2018. Regarding the research as a whole: Peripheral blood was collected at initial diagnosis, before any treatment. To tell Graves' ophthalmopathy apart from Graves' hyperthyroidism, and to predict which patients would progress to ophthalmopathy, the study relied on TCR beta repertoire signatures. In total, over 130 blood samples were TCR-sequenced: approximately 40 ophthalmopathy, 75 hyperthyroidism and approximately 17 hyperthyroidism-to-ophthalmopathy patients. To explore V-J signatures that separate ophthalmopathy from hyperthyroidism, a discovery set of around 97 patients was enrolled, consisting of fewer than 45 with ophthalmopathy and under 65 with stable hyperthyroidism. For independent validation, a separate cohort was made up of some 19 hyperthyroidism patients plus 17 patients who later progressed from hyperthyroidism to ophthalmopathy. In about six hyperthyroidism patients, T-cell repertoires of thyroid tissue and blood were compared. Following sampling, methimazole starting at 30 mg daily was administered to hyperthyroidism patients, and high-dose intravenous methylprednisolone was administered to ophthalmopathy patients. The 100 or so discovery patients were divided at random into training and test sets in a 7:3 ratio.

For repertoire sequencing, TCR beta CDR3 regions were amplified from RNA transcripts. HTBI primers and the Qiagen OneStep RT-PCR kit were used in a first-round RT-PCR, which was followed by a second-round multiplex PCR, size selection and purification. Libraries were sequenced on an Illumina HiSeq2000 using paired-end 100 bp reads. The published analysis was carried out like this. SOAPnuke was used to process the reads, removing any read that contained adapters or uncalled bases, had a mean Phred below 15, or lacked an exact match to the constant primer or identifier. COPE v1.2.5 was used to merge the high-quality paired reads. Each unique nucleotide sequence was treated as a clonotype, and MiTCR v1.1 was used to align the clonotypes to the IMGT TRB V, D and J references. Only V-J combinations with frequency above 0.0001 were analysed, covering 99% to 99.2% of repertoires. For each V-J combination, a TCR clonal expansion and chaos score was defined as F50 clonal expansion divided by the chaos observed in the TCRdist matrix. Welch's t-statistics and random forest were used to reduce features to more than ten V-J combinations, which were fed into a naive Bayes classifier. The similarity between thyroid and blood repertoires was quantified using the Morisita-Horn index. TCRdb applied fastp at Q25 and MiXCR to the public reads, then kept only in-frame beta chains. Entries are consolidated by CDR3 protein sequence, retaining the most common genes and DNA. The V and J calls, along with clone size, are taken from TCRdb and not from the paper's own processing. The sample table shows roughly 400,000 distinct CDR3 sequences, and approximately 20% are seen once. The ten biggest clones cover about 1.4% of the sample.

CDR1 LNHDA and CDR2 SQIVND are derived from the germline V gene (reference sequence). The CDR3 measures 16 amino acids from cysteine to phenylalanine. The DNA shown is the 48-base CDR3, in frame from base 1. V is cut back by 4 bases and J by 0 bases, with 8 bases in the junction unmatched. In its sample, this clonotype was seen many times. This clone's antigen is unknown. It has no much larger one-base neighbor in the sample; base qualities were not kept. Findings and caveats that apply to the study as a whole: In cross-validation, the 13-signature model distinguished ophthalmopathy from stable hyperthyroidism with nearly 90% sensitivity and about 84% specificity, and in the test set the corresponding values were approximately 80% and 75%. Sample size was not statistically predetermined, and group allocation was not concealed from the investigators. In validation, the model predicted ophthalmopathy progression with 55% to 71% sensitivity and 72.22% specificity; some 13 predicted patients were CT-confirmed with GO in a median of 6.5 months. Most expanded thyroid clonotypes with a frequency above 0.001 also appeared in blood, which suggests that blood repertoires may reflect the immune response in the thyroid.

Ophthalmopathy patients were characterized by moderately to severely active disease, a Clinical Activity Score of at least 3, a NOSPECS grade of at least 4, and a disease duration under 3 months. Patients were excluded if they had other autoimmune diseases, uncontrolled infections, pregnancy or lactation. Diagnosis was based on clinical symptoms, serum thyroxine, TRAb, thyroid ultrasound and orbital computed tomography. Ficoll-Paque density gradient centrifugation was used to isolate PBMCs from approximately 10 ml of fresh peripheral blood. Total RNA was extracted with Trizol reagent and quality-checked on an Agilent 2100 Bioanalyzer.

The sequence was obtained from a woman aged 18-29 years with Graves' ophthalmopathy. Donor details come from another sample of the same person, matched by shared clones. The specimen was peripheral blood. In this chain, TRBV19 is recombined with TRBJ2-7; 8 bases in the middle match TRBD2. The CDR3 region has the sequence CASSRTSGQNSYEQYF. The DNA sequence reads TGTGCCAGTAGTAGAACTAGCGGTCAGAACTCCTACGAGCAGTACTTC.